This passage covers 8 T cell receptor beta chains from one sample sequenced in a study of blood T cell repertoires in COVID-19. The table came from immunoSEQ multiplex PCR; TCRdb's copy has only in-frame clones and leaves some out. Of 95,000 to 150,000 clones in the sample, roughly 90% were seen once. Material: peripheral blood. The receptors stem from a man between 35 and 55 years old with acute or convalescent COVID-19.

This clone was observed once. The V gene is TRBV5-8, the J gene TRBJ1-5; 7 positions match TRBD1. The V gene's germline CDR1 is SGHTS and CDR2 YDEGEE. The V and J ends lost 4 bases and 8 bases, in that order; junction bases with no gene match: 12. CDR3 length: 15 amino acids. The CDR3 sequence: CASSPGTVHGEPQHF. CDR3 nucleotides: TGTGCCAGCAGCCCCGGGACAGTACACGGGGAGCCCCAGCATTTT.

This chain joins TRBV7-2 and TRBJ1-2, with 8 bases that match TRBD1. The CDR3 runs to 14 residues. With V trimmed by 6 bases and J by 5 bases, 8 bases remained unmatched. Germline CDR1 is SGHTA and CDR2 is FQGNSA. The CDR3 DNA reads as TGTGCCAGCAGGCGGACAGGGCGCCTATATGGCTACACCTTC. It is translated as CASRRTGRLYGYTF.

The chain recombines TRBV29-1 with TRBJ2-2, with 15 bases that match TRBD2. There are 17 residues in the CDR3. The germline CDR1 and CDR2 sequences are SQVTM and ANQGSEA. Germline trimming cut 7 bases from V and 0 bases from J; bases unmatched to any gene: 6. The CDR3 sequence: CSAKGLAGGANTGELFF. CDR3 coding DNA: TGCAGCGCTAAGGGACTAGCGGGAGGCGCGAACACCGGGGAGCTGTTTTTT.

The chain uses TRBV29-1 and TRBJ2-1, with 7 bases fitting TRBD2. The CDR3 sequence is 13 residues long. The germline CDR1 and CDR2 sequences are SQVTM and ANQGSEA. The trim removed 4 bases at V and 1 base at J, leaving 1 base unmatched. CDR3 nucleotide sequence: TGCAGCGTTGGCGGGAGATCCTACAATGAGCAGTTCTTC. As protein: CSVGGRSYNEQFF.

The chain carries TRBV6-5 and TRBJ2-2; TRBD1 aligns across 8 bases. CDR1 MNHEY and CDR2 SVGAGI come from the germline V gene. V trimming: 10 bases; J trimming: 6 bases; junction bases outside the gene matches: 10. The CDR3 has 14 residues. Here the CDR3 DNA reads TGTGCCACATACAGGGGGGTGGTGCCCGGGGAGCTGTTTTTT. It codes for CATYRGVVPGELFF.

The J gene is TRBJ1-4, the V gene TRBV9; maybe TRBD1 (5 bases). V was trimmed by 0 bases and J by 8 bases, leaving 11 bases between them. Germline CDR1 reads SGDLS; CDR2 reads YYNGEE. This CDR3 has 14 residues. In DNA form, the CDR3 reads TGTGCCAGCAGCGTAGAAGGGGCGGAAGAAAAACTGTTTTTT. This sequence encodes CASSVEGAEEKLFF.

The chain uses TRBV11-3 and TRBJ2-1, with 13 bases identical to TRBD2. In germline, CDR1 is SGHNT, CDR2 YENEEA. V lost 1 base, J lost 8 bases, and 2 bases stayed unmatched. CDR3 length: 15 amino acids. The CDR3 is CASSLATSGRDEQFF. Written as DNA, the CDR3 is TGTGCCAGCAGCTTAGCAACTAGCGGGAGGGATGAGCAGTTCTTC.

This clone was counted only a few times. The V and J genes are TRBV5-6 and TRBJ2-2; weak D call: TRBD1 (6 bases). There are 19 residues in the CDR3. Trimming removed 2 bases at V and 0 bases at J, with 20 bases between. CDR1 SGHDT and CDR2 YYEEEE come from the germline V gene. DNA of the CDR3: TGTGCCAGCAGCTTTCGGGGTACAGGGATATATACGAACACCGGGGAGCTGTTTTTT. Its protein is CASSFRGTGIYTNTGELFF. Full variable domain (missing parts from reference TRBV5-6 and TRBJ2-2): DAGVTQSPTHLIKTRGQQVTLRCSPKSGHDTVSWYQQALGQGPQFIFQYYEEEERQRGNFPDRFSGHQFPNYSSELNVNALLLGDSALYLCASSFRGTGIYTNTGELFFGEGSRLTVL.